These T cell receptor beta chains were read from a single sample in a study of regulatory T cells in long-lasting Graves disease. In TCRdb, the multiplex PCR reads were re-called with MiXCR into one record per CDR3 protein. The sample carries around 250,000 distinct CDR3 sequences, 20% to 25% recorded once. This sample comprised peripheral blood mononuclear cells (PBMCs), obtained at new diagnosis, from a patient treated with antithyroid drugs. These receptors came from a female donor with Graves disease. The CDR3 runs from the conserved cysteine through the conserved F or W. D genes are given only for firm matches. The size of a clone is reported for some rows only, either as once, few or many, or as a class for expanded clones.

>NA|NA|TRBV24-1|TRBJ1-2
TGTGCCACCAGTGTTGGGGACCCCCGGTTCTATGGCTACACCTTC
CATSVGDPRFYGYTF
>many|TRBD2|TRBV29-1|TRBJ2-5
TGCAGCGCACGGACTAGCGGGGGGCACGAGACCCAGTACTTC
CSARTSGGHETQYF
>many|TRBD2|TRBV6-2/TRBV6-3|TRBJ2-1
TGTGCCAGCAGTTACGGGACTAGCGGATTGAGCTCCTACAATGAGCAGTTCTTC
CASSYGTSGLSSYNEQFF
>NA|NA|TRBV19|TRBJ2-7
TGTGCCAGTAGTACCAGCCTGACAGGGAGGGAGCAGTACTTC
CASSTSLTGREQYF
>many|TRBD2|TRBV20-1|TRBJ2-1
TGCAGTGCTAGAGATGTCGGAGGACTAGCGGGTAGCTCCTACAATGAGCAGTTCTTC
CSARDVGGLAGSSYNEQFF
>many|TRBD2|TRBV6-5|TRBJ2-7
TGTGCCAGCAGTTCGTTCAGCGGGGGCCACTCCTACGAGCAGTACTTC
CASSSFSGGHSYEQYF
>NA|TRBD1|TRBV6-1|TRBJ1-5
TGTGCCAGCAACAGACAGGGCACAAGCAATCAGCCCCAGCATTTT
CASNRQGTSNQPQHF
>many|TRBD1|TRBV18|TRBJ2-7
TGTGCCAGCTCACCACCATCTACAGGGGGCACGTACGAGCAGTACTTC
CASSPPSTGGTYEQYF
>many|TRBD1|TRBV28|TRBJ1-4
TGTGCCAGCAGTTCAGGACAGGGAGCTAATGAAAAACTGTTTTTT
CASSSGQGANEKLFF
>many|NA|TRBV12-3/TRBV12-4|TRBJ1-2
TGTGCCAGCAGTCCCCGACAGGTCCCTCCTGGTGGTGGCTACACCTTC
CASSPRQVPPGGGYTF
>many|TRBD2|TRBV20-1|TRBJ2-7
TGCAGTGCTAGGTCGGTTTTGGGGGGGAGCGAGCAGTACTTC
CSARSVLGGSEQYF